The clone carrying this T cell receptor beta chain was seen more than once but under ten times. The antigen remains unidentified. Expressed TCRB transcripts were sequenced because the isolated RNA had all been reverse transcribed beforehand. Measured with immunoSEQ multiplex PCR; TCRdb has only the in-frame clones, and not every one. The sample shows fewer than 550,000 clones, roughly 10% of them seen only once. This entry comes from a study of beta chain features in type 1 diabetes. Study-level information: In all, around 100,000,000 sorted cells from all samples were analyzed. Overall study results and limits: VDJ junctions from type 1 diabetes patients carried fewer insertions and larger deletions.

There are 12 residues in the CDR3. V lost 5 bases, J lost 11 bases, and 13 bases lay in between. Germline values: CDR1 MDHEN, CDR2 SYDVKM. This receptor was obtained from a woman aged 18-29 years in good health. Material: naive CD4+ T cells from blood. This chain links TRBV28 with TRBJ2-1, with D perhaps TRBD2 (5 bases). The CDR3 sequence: CASSPPGFKQFF. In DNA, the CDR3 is TGTGCCAGCAGTCCACCGGGGTTTAAGCAGTTCTTC.